One sample yielded the 5 T cell receptor beta chains listed below, sequenced in a study of radiation and T cells in renal cell carcinoma. Time point specified: blood 2 weeks post-SBRT. Treatment defined: 15 Gy SBRT to primary tumor, nephrectomy 4 weeks later. Assay: immunoSEQ multiplex PCR; the TCRdb copy retains only in-frame clones and omits some. The data show 120,000 or so clones, over 75% seen once. This specimen was blood, taken from a patient whose treatment included radiotherapy and nephrectomy. Every receptor here comes from a man in his fifties with renal cell carcinoma.

The chain carries TRBV16 and TRBJ1-2; D gene unclear. The CDR3 has 12 residues. CDR1 and CDR2 (germline): KGHSY, FQNENV. Trimming left V 2 bases short and J 7 bases short, with 8 bases between. Here the CDR3 DNA reads TGTGCCAGCAGCCAAGTCCGGTCTGGCTACACCTTC. Its protein product is CASSQVRSGYTF.

V is TRBV19 and J is TRBJ2-7, with a possible D match to TRBD1 (6 bases). Trimming stripped 1 base from V and 5 bases from J, with 15 bases between. The CDR3 extends over 15 amino acids. Germline CDR1 reads LNHDA; CDR2 reads SQIVND (reference sequence). The CDR3 DNA is TGTGCCAGTAGTATAGGACAGGTCCTTGTCAACGAGCAGTACTTC. It translates to CASSIGQVLVNEQYF. Filled out from reference TRBV19 and TRBJ2-7, the complete variable domain reads DGGITQSPKYLFRKEGQNVTLSCEQNLNHDAMYWYRQDPGQGLRLIYYSQIVNDFQKGDIAEGYSVSREKKESFPLTVTSAQKNPTAFYLCASSIGQVLVNEQYFGPGTRLTVT.

V and J are TRBV7-3 and TRBJ2-7, with TRBD2 identical over 9 bases. Germline-derived CDR1 and CDR2 are SGHTA and FQGTGA. Unmatched junction bases numbered 3, after V lost 2 bases and J lost 1 base. CDR3 length equals 15 residues. The CDR3 coding sequence is TGTGCCAGCAGCTTAGAAGCGGGGGGATCCTACGAGCAGTACTTC. Amino acids: CASSLEAGGSYEQYF.

CDR3 nucleotides: TGCGCCAGCAGCTTGGCGAGTACGACCCAGGAGACAGCTTTCTTT. Its protein is CASSLASTTQETAFF. The V call is TRBV5-1, the J call TRBJ1-1; D call uncertain. This CDR3 has 15 amino acids. Looked up from germline, CDR1 is SGHRS and CDR2 is YFSETQ. Trimming cost V 0 bases and J 10 bases, with 19 bases left between them.

The rearrangement links TRBV7-9 to TRBJ1-2; the match to TRBD1 covers 7 bases. The germline V gene has CDR1 SEHNR and CDR2 FQNEAQ (reference sequence). This CDR3 has 16 amino acids. V dropped 4 bases and J dropped 3; count of bases not matched to a gene: 11. The CDR3 protein is CASSWSTGTEDYGYTF. DNA of the CDR3: TGTGCCAGCAGCTGGAGCACCGGGACAGAGGACTATGGCTACACCTTC.